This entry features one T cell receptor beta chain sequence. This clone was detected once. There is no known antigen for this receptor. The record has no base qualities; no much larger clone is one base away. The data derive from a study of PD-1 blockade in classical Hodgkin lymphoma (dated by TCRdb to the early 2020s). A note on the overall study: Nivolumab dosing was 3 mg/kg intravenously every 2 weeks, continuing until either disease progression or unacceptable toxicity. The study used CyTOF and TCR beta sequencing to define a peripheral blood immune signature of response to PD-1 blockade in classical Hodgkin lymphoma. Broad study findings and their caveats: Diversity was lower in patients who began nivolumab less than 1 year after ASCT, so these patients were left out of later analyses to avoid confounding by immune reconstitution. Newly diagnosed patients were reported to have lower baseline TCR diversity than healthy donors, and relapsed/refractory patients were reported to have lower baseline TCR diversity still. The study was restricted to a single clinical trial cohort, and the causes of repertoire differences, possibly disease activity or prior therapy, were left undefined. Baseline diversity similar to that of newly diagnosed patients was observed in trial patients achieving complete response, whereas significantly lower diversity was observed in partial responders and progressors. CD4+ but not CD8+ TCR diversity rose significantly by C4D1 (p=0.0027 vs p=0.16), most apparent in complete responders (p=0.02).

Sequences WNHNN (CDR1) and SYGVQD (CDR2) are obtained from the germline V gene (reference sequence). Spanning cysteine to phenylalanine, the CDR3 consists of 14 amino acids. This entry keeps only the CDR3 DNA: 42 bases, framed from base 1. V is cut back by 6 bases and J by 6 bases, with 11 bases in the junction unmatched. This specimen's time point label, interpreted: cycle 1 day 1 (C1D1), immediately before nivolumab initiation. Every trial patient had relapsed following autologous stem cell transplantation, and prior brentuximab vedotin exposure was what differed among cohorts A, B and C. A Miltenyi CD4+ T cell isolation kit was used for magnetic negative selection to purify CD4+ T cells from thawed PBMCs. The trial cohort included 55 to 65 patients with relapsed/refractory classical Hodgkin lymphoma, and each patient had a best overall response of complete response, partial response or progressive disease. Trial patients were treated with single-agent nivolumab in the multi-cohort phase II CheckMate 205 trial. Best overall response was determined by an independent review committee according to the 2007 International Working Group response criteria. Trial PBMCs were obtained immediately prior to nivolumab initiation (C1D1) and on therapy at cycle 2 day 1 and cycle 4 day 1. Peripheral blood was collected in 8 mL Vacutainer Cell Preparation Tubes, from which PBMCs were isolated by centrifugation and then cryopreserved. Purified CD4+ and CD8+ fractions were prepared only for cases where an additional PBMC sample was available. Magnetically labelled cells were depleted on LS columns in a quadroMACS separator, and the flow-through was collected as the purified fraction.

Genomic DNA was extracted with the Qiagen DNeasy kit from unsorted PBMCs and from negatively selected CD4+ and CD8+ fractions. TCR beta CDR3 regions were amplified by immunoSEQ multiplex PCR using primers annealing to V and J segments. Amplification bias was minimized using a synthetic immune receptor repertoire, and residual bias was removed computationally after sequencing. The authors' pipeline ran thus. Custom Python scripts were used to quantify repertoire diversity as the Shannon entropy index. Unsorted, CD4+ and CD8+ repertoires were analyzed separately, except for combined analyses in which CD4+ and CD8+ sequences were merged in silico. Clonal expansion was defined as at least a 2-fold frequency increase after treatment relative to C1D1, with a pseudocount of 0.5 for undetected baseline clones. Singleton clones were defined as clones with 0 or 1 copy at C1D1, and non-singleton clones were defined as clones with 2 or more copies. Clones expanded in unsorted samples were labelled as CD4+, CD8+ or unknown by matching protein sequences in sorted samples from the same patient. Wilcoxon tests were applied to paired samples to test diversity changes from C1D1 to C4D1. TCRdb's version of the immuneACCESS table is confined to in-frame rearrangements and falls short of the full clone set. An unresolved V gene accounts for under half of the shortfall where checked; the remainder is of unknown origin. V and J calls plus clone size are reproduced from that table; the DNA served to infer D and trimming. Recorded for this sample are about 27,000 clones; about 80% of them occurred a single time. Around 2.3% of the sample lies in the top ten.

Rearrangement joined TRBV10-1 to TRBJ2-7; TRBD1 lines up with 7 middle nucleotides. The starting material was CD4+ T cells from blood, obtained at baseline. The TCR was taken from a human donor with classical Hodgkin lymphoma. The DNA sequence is TGCGCCAGCAGCGCTGACAGGGCCCGGGGCGAGCAGTACTTC. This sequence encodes CASSADRARGEQYF.